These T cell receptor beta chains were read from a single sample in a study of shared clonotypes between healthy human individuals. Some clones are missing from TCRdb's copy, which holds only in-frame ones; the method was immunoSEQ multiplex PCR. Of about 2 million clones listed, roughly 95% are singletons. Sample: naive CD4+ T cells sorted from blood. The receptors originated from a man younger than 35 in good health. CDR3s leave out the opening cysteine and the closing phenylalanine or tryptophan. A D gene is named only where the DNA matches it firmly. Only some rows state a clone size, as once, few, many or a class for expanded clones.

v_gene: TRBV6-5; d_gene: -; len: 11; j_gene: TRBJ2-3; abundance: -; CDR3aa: ASEGHYTDTQY
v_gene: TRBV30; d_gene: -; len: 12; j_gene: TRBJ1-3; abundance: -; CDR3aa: AWSLRHSGNTIY
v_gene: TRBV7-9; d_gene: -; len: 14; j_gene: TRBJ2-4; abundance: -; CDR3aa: ASSLMVWGTKNIQY
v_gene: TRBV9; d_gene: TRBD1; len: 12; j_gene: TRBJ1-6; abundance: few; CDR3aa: ASSVETGGSPLH
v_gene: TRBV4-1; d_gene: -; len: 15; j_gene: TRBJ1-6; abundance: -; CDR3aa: ASSHTTGSSYNSPLH
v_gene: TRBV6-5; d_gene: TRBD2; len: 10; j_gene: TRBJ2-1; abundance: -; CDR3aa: ASSYWGGEQF
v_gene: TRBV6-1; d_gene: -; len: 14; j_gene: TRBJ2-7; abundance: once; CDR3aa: ASSESVTTSSYEQY
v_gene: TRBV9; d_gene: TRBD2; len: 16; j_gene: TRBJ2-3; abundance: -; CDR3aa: ASSVDRLAGGLTDTQY
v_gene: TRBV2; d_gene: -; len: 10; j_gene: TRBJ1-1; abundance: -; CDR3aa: ASSGGGTEAF
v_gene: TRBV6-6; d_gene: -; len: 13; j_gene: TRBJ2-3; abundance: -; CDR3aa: AVAGAGPSTDTQY
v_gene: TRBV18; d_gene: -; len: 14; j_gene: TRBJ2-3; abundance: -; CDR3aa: ASSPARGGITDTQY
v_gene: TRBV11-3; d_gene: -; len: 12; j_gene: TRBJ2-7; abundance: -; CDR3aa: ASSSPLTGNEQY
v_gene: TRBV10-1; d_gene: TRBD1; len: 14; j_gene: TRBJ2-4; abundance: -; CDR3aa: ATPNPGQGPKNIQY
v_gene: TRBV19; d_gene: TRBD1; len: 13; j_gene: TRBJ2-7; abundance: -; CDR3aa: ASSNPGQGAHEQY
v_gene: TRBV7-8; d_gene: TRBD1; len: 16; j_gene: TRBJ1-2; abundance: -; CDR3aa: ASSAYGTGVRKFYGYT
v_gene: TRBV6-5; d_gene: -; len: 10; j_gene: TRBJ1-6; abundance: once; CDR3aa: ASSSTGSPLH
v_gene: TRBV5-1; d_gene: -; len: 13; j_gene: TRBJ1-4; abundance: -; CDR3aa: ASSLEGWGNEKLF
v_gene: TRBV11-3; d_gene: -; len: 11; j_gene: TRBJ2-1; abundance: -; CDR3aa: ASSFPGVDEQF
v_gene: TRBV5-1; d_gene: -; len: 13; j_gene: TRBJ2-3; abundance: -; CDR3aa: ASSPGSTSTDTQY
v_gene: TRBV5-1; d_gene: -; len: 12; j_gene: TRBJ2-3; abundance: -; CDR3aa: ASREGVGTDTQY
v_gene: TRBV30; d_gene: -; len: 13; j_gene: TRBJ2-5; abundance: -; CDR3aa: AWNYHTGSRETQY
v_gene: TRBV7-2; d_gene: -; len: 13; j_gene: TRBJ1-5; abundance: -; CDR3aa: ASSLGGDGNQPQH
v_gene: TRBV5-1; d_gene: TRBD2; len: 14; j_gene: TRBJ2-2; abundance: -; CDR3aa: ASSSLAGANTGELF
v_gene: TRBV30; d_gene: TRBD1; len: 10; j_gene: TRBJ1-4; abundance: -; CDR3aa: AGRTGGEKLF
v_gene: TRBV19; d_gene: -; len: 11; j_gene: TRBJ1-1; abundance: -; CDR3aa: ASSQGGYTEAF
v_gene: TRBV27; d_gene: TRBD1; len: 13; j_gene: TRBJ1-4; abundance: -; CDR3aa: ASSSTGATNEKLF
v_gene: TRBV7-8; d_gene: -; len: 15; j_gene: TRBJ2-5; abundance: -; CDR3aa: ASSLGPTGLSQETQY
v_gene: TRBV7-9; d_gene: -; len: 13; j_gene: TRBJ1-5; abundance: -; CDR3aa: ASSLAGSQNQPQH
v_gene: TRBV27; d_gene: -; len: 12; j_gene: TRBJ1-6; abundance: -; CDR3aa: ASSLGTVNSPLH
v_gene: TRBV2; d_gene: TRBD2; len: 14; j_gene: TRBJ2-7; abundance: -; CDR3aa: ASIPGLAGQAYEQY
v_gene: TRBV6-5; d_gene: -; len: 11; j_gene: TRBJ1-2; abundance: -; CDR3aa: ASSLRGNYGYT